A single sample is the source of the 25 T cell receptor beta chains below, sequenced in a study of blood T cell repertoires in COVID-19. Using immunoSEQ multiplex PCR, the repertoire was profiled, and TCRdb retains in-frame clones only, with some absent. The profile shows about 250,000 clones, around 90% of them singletons. The specimen sequenced was peripheral blood. These receptors all come from a man in his late teens or twenties with active or convalescent COVID-19.

The chain has TRBV29-1 and TRBJ2-5; 7 bases match TRBD1. Germline loops: CDR1 SQVTM, CDR2 ANQGSEA. V shed 4 bases and J 5 bases; nucleotides not matched to a gene: 7. The CDR3 is made up of 13 amino acids. The CDR3 nucleotides read TGCAGCGTTGCTAGACAGGGTTTGGAGACCCAGTACTTC. Translating it yields CSVARQGLETQYF.

This sequence joins TRBV7-9 and TRBJ1-1; D perhaps matches TRBD1 (6 bases). Trimming left V 5 bases short and J 0 bases short, with 16 bases between. The germline gives CDR1 SEHNR, CDR2 FQNEAQ (reference sequence). The CDR3 spans 16 residues. As DNA, the CDR3 is TGTGCCAGCAGCCCGAGTTGGACAGCCATGAACACTGAAGCTTTCTTT. It yields the protein CASSPSWTAMNTEAFF.

The chain links TRBV9 to TRBJ2-1; no definite D call. V dropped 3 bases and J dropped 2 bases, with 6 bases sitting between them. The CDR3 sequence is 13 residues long. Germline V gene lookup returns CDR1 SGDLS and CDR2 YYNGEE. The CDR3 loop is CASSGGAYNEQFF. CDR3 nucleotide sequence: TGTGCCAGCAGCGGAGGAGCCTACAATGAGCAGTTCTTC.

The DNA of the CDR3 is TGTGCCAGCAGCTATGGGGCAGCCTACGAGCAGTACTTC. This codes for CASSYGAAYEQYF. The chain carries TRBV11-3 and TRBJ2-7; the D gene is possibly TRBD1 (5 bases). Trimming left V 4 bases short and J 2 bases short, with 9 bases between. Germline CDR1 reads SGHNT; CDR2 reads YENEEA. The CDR3 is made up of 13 amino acids.

The rearrangement joins TRBV25-1 to TRBJ1-2, with D possibly being TRBD1 (5 bases). V lost 3 bases and J 6 bases, leaving 17 bases between the germline ends. Germline V gene lookup returns CDR1 MGHDK and CDR2 SYGVNS. The CDR3 is made up of 15 amino acids. DNA of the CDR3: TGTGCCAGCAGTGATCCACCCGGCGGGGCGAATGGCTACACCTTC. It translates to CASSDPPGGANGYTF.

The chain links TRBV2 to TRBJ2-3, with 14 bases identical to TRBD2. The CDR3 is 16 amino acids. Looked up from germline, CDR1 is SNHLY and CDR2 is FYNNEI. With V trimmed by 4 bases and J by 8 bases, 8 bases remained unmatched. The CDR3 sequence: CASSVGLAGGQGTQYF. The CDR3 region has the DNA TGTGCCAGCAGTGTTGGACTAGCGGGAGGCCAGGGTACGCAGTATTTT.

This chain connects TRBV19 to TRBJ2-4, with TRBD1 matching over 11 bases. The CDR3 is made up of 12 amino acids. Germline V lookup: CDR1 LNHDA, CDR2 SQIVND (reference sequence). Unmatched junction bases numbered 1, after V lost 9 bases and J lost 6 bases. CDR3 nucleotides: TGTGCCAGCGGGACAGGGGGAAACATTCAGTACTTC. Its translation: CASGTGGNIQYF.

The rearrangement links TRBV6-5 to TRBJ2-5, with 8 bases matching TRBD1. CDR3 length: 15 amino acids. V lost 0 bases to trimming and J lost 5 bases; unmatched junction nucleotides: 5. Germline V gene lookup returns CDR1 MNHEY and CDR2 SVGAGI. CDR3 amino acids: CASSYSGQGGETQYF. CDR3 DNA: TGTGCCAGCAGTTACTCTGGACAGGGTGGGGAGACCCAGTACTTC.

The rearrangement joins TRBV27 to TRBJ2-7; D is ambiguous. V shed 8 bases and J shed 2 bases, with 10 bases lying between them. CDR1 is MNHEY, CDR2 SMNVEV, per germline (reference sequence). CDR3 length equals 12 residues. The CDR3 DNA sequence: TGTGCCAGCGGAACTACCCCCTACGAGCAGTACTTC. Translation gives CASGTTPYEQYF.

V usage is TRBV5-1 and J usage is TRBJ2-7; the match to TRBD1 covers 7 bases. The J segment lost 3 bases and the V segment lost 3 bases, leaving 6 bases of the junction unmatched. Germline V gene data show CDR1 as SGHRS and CDR2 as YFSETQ. The CDR3 consists of 14 residues. As DNA, the CDR3 is TGCGCCAGCAGCTGGACAGGCAACCACTACGAGCAGTACTTC. This encodes CASSWTGNHYEQYF.

The chain couples TRBV19 to TRBJ1-1; the D is unclear. The CDR3 has 14 amino acids. Per the germline V gene, CDR1 is LNHDA and CDR2 is SQIVND (reference sequence). Between the trimmed V and J ends, which lost 3 bases and 1 base, there was a span of 9 bases. The CDR3 nucleotides read TGTGCCAGTAGTATGGGAGAAGGGAACACTGAAGCTTTCTTT. It encodes CASSMGEGNTEAFF.

The gene calls are TRBV7-2 and TRBJ2-1; 8 bases fit TRBD2. Germline trimming cut 5 bases from V and 0 bases from J; bases unmatched to any gene: 6. The V gene's germline CDR1 is SGHTA and CDR2 FQGNSA. CDR3 length equals 16 residues. This CDR3 is CASSLISGSSYNEQFF. The CDR3 DNA reads as TGTGCCAGCAGCCTCATCAGCGGGAGCTCCTACAATGAGCAGTTCTTC.

V is TRBV9 and J is TRBJ2-1, with 12 bases fitting TRBD2. The germline V gene has CDR1 SGDLS and CDR2 YYNGEE. CDR3 length equals 16 residues. The V segment lost 1 base and the J segment 2 bases; nucleotides outside the gene matches: 1. The CDR3 nucleotides are TGTGCCAGCAGCGTATCTAGCGGGAGGGCCTACAATGAGCAGTTCTTC. Translation gives CASSVSSGRAYNEQFF.

V is TRBV11-1 and J is TRBJ2-1; TRBD2 matches at 11 bases. CDR3 length: 15 amino acids. Germline CDR1 is SGHAT and CDR2 is FQDESV (reference sequence). The junction had 9 bases not matched to a gene; V was cut back by 5 bases and J by 9 bases. The chain's CDR3 is CASSQSRLAGFEQFF. CDR3 nucleotides: TGTGCCAGCAGCCAATCTAGACTAGCGGGGTTTGAGCAGTTCTTC.

The chain links TRBV7-3 to TRBJ2-3; D uncertain. This CDR3 has 16 amino acids. Germline loops: CDR1 SGHTA, CDR2 FQGTGA. The germline V and J ends were trimmed by 10 bases and 0 bases, with 20 bases remaining between them. Written as DNA, the CDR3 is TGTGCCATCGCTCATGGTGACTTTTCGAGCACAGATACGCAGTATTTT. Encoded protein: CAIAHGDFSSTDTQYF.

The V and J genes are TRBV5-4 and TRBJ2-7; 9 positions match TRBD2. With V trimmed by 5 bases and J by 5 bases, 5 bases remained unmatched. This CDR3 is 13 amino acids long. The germline CDR1 and CDR2 sequences are SGHNT and YYREEE (reference sequence). The CDR3 is CASSLAGRDEQYF. The CDR3 coding sequence is TGTGCCAGCAGTCTAGCGGGAAGGGACGAGCAGTACTTC.

The chain combines TRBV10-3 with TRBJ2-1; TRBD2 matches 10 bases. The germline V gene encodes CDR1 ENHRY and CDR2 SYGVKD. V gave up 5 bases and J gave up 10 bases; unmatched junction bases: 14. The CDR3 is 16 residues long. The CDR3, as DNA: TGTGCCATCAGTACCGAGGGACTAGCGACACCAAGGGAGCAGTTCTTC. Amino acid sequence: CAISTEGLATPREQFF.

The genes are TRBV11-2 and TRBJ1-3; the D is unclear. CDR1 is SGHAT, CDR2 FQNNGV, per germline. The CDR3 loop spans 13 amino acids. V lost 7 bases and J 0 bases, leaving 7 bases between the germline ends. CDR3 residues: CASKPGSGNTIYF. The DNA for the CDR3 is TGTGCCAGCAAGCCCGGCTCTGGAAACACCATATATTTT.

The rearrangement joins TRBV29-1 to TRBJ1-1, with TRBD1 matching 9 bases. The germline V gene has CDR1 SQVTM and CDR2 ANQGSEA. The CDR3 extends over 13 amino acids. With 5 bases clipped from V and 2 bases from J, the junction kept 3 bases outside the gene matches. CDR3 region: CSVQGQGNTEAFF. The CDR3 region has the DNA TGCAGCGTTCAGGGACAGGGCAACACTGAAGCTTTCTTT.

This chain joins TRBV2 and TRBJ1-4; perhaps TRBD1 as D (6 bases). The V end was cut by 2 bases, the J end by 6 bases, with 16 bases between. In germline, CDR1 is SNHLY, CDR2 FYNNEI. This CDR3 contains 16 residues. This CDR3 is CASSERGRGADEKLFF. The CDR3 nucleotides are TGTGCCAGCAGTGAAAGGGGCAGGGGCGCGGATGAAAAACTGTTTTTT.

V is TRBV13 and J is TRBJ2-7; the match to TRBD2 covers 8 bases. The junction had 9 bases not matched to a gene; V was cut back by 5 bases and J by 3 bases. CDR3 length: 15 amino acids. Germline V lookup: CDR1 PRHDT, CDR2 FYEKMQ (reference sequence). The chain's CDR3 is CASSPRGTSSYEQYF. The CDR3 bases are TGTGCCAGCAGCCCCCGGGGGACTAGTAGCTACGAGCAGTACTTC.

The V and J genes are TRBV19 and TRBJ1-2, with TRBD1 matching 7 bases. CDR1 is LNHDA, CDR2 SQIVND, per germline (reference sequence). The V gene end was trimmed by 9 bases and the J gene end by 6 bases; junction bases not matched to a gene: 7. CDR3 size: 12 residues. Here the CDR3 DNA reads TGTGCCAGCCAGAGAGACAGGGATGGCTACACCTTC. Protein sequence: CASQRDRDGYTF. Together with reference TRBV19 and TRBJ1-2, the CDR3 gives the full variable domain: DGGITQSPKYLFRKEGQNVTLSCEQNLNHDAMYWYRQDPGQGLRLIYYSQIVNDFQKGDIAEGYSVSREKKESFPLTVTSAQKNPTAFYLCASQRDRDGYTFGSGTRLTVV.

This chain uses TRBV6-4 with TRBJ2-6, with D possibly TRBD2 on 5 matching bases. Between the trimmed V and J ends, which lost 5 bases and 0 bases, there was a span of 11 bases. The length of the CDR3 is 16 residues. Germline CDR1 and CDR2: MRHNA and SNTAGT. This CDR3 reads CASSTGLTSGANVLTF. The DNA of the CDR3 is TGTGCCAGCAGTACCGGACTGACCTCTGGGGCCAACGTCCTGACTTTC.

This rearrangement joins TRBV19 to TRBJ1-6; no definite D call. The length of the CDR3 is 15 residues. Germline lookup yields CDR1 LNHDA and CDR2 SQIVND (reference sequence). Trimming shortened V by 3 bases and J by 8 bases, and 14 bases separated the two germline ends. CDR3 nucleotide sequence: TGTGCCAGTAGTATCACAGCGGGAGATGATTCACCCCTCCACTTT. Amino acid sequence: CASSITAGDDSPLHF.

On this clone itself: The junction does not match germline at one end; this may be a read error. The chain couples TRBV27 to TRBJ1-1, with D perhaps TRBD1 (5 bases). The CDR3 runs 13 residues. In germline, CDR1 is MNHEY, CDR2 SMNVEV (reference sequence). The CDR3 region is CASSLSGPRHAAF. The CDR3, as DNA: TGTGCCAGCAGTTTATCGGGGCCCCGGCACGCGGCCTTT.